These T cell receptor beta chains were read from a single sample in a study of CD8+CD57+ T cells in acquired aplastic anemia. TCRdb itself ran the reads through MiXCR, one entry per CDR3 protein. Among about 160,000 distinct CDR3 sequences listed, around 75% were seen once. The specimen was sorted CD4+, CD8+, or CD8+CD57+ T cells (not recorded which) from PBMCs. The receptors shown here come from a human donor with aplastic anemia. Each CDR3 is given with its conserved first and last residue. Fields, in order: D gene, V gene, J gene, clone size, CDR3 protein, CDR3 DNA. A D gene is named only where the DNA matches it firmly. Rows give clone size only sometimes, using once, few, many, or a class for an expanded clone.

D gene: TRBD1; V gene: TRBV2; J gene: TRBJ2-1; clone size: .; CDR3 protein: CASSQGQGIYNEQFF; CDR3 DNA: TGTGCCAGCAGCCAGGGACAGGGAATTTACAATGAGCAGTTCTTC
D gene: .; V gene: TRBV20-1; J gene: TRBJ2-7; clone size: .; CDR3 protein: CSALRRRGSSYEQYF; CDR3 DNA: TGCAGTGCTCTCCGCAGGCGGGGCAGCTCCTACGAGCAGTACTTC
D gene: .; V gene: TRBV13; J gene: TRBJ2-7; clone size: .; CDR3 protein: CASSGARGRYEQYF; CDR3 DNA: TGTGCCAGCAGCGGGGCACGGGGGAGGTACGAGCAGTACTTC
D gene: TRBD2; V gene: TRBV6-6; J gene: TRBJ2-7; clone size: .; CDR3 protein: CASSLSGLASEQYF; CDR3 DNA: TGTGCCAGCAGTTTATCGGGACTAGCAAGCGAGCAGTACTTC
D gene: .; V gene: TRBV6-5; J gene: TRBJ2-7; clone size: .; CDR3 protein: CASSSDEQYF; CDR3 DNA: TGTGCCAGCAGTTCCGACGAGCAGTACTTC
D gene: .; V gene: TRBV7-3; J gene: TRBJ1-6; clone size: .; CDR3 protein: CASSYESSYNSPLHF; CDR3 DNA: TGTGCCAGCAGCTACGAAAGCTCCTATAATTCACCCCTCCACTTT
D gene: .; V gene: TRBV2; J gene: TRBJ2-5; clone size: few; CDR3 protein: CASRERSQETQYF; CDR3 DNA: TGTGCCAGCAGAGAGCGGTCTCAAGAGACCCAGTACTTC
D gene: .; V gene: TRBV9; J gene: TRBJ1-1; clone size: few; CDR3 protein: CASSINTEAFF; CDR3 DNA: TGTGCCAGCAGCATCAACACTGAAGCTTTCTTT
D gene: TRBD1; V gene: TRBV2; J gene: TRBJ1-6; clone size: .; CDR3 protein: CASSVTGGRDSPLHF; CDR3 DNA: TGTGCCAGCAGTGTGACAGGGGGCAGGGATTCACCCCTCCACTTT
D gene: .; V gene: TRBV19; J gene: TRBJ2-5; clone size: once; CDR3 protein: CASSIAGTQETQYF; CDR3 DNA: TGTGCCAGTAGTATTGCGGGAACCCAAGAGACCCAGTACTTC
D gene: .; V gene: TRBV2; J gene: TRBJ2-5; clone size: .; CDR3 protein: CASSKDGDQETQYF; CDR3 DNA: TGTGCCAGCAGCAAGGACGGGGACCAAGAGACCCAGTACTTC
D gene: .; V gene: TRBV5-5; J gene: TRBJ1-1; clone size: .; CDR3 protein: CASSSGGEEAFF; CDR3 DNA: TGTGCCAGCAGCTCTGGAGGTGAGGAAGCTTTCTTT
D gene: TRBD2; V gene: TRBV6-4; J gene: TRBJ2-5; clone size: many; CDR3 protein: CASSPTSSGQETQYF; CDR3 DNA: TGTGCCAGCAGCCCCACTTCTAGCGGACAAGAGACCCAGTACTTC
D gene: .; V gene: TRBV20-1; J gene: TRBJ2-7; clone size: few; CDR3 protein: CTPAGYSYEQYF; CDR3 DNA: TGCACCCCCGCCGGGTACTCCTACGAGCAGTACTTC
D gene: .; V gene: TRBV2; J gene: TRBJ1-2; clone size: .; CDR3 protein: CASSVHRVTYGYTF; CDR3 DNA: TGTGCCAGCAGTGTACACAGGGTGACCTATGGCTACACCTTC
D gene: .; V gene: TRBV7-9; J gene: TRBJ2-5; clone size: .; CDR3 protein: CASSLEGRRGETQYF; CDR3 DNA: TGTGCCAGCAGCTTAGAAGGGAGGAGAGGGGAGACCCAGTACTTC
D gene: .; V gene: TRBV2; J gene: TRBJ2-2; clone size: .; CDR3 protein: CASSYPPAGELFF; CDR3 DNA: TGTGCCAGCAGTTACCCCCCGGCCGGGGAGCTGTTTTTT
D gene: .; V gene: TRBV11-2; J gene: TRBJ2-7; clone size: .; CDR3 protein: CASSQRTDMGVGAYEQYF; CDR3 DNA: TGTGCCAGCAGCCAACGGACGGACATGGGGGTGGGCGCCTACGAGCAGTACTTC
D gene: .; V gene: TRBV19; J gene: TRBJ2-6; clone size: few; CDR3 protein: CASSIDGGANVLTF; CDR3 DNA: TGTGCCAGTAGTATAGATGGTGGGGCCAACGTCCTGACTTTC
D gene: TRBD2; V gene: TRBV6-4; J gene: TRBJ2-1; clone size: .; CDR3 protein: CASSDVAGEVGNEQFF; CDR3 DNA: TGTGCCAGCAGTGACGTTGCGGGAGAGGTGGGGAATGAGCAGTTCTTC
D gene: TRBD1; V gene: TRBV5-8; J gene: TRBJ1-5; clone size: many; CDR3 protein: CASSLQGYSNQPQHF; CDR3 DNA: TGTGCCAGCAGCCTACAGGGGTATAGCAATCAGCCCCAGCATTTT
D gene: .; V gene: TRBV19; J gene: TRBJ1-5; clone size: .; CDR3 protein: CASSIGPAYSNQPQHF; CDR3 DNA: TGTGCCAGTAGTATAGGGCCAGCTTATAGCAATCAGCCCCAGCATTTT
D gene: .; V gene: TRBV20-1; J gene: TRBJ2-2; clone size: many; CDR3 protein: CSAAQGRGELFF; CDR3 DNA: TGCAGTGCCGCCCAAGGGCGCGGGGAGCTGTTTTTT
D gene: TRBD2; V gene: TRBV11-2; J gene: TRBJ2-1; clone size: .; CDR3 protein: CASSPGGRAFEQFF; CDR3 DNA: TGTGCCAGCAGCCCTGGCGGGAGGGCCTTTGAGCAGTTCTTC
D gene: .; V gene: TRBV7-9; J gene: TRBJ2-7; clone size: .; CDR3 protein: CASSLLRDGPYEQYF; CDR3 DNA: TGTGCCAGCAGCCTCCTCCGGGACGGACCCTACGAGCAGTACTTC
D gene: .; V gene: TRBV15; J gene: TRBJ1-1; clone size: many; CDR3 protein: CATSREERGDTEAFF; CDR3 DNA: TGTGCCACCAGCAGAGAGGAGAGGGGGGACACTGAAGCTTTCTTT
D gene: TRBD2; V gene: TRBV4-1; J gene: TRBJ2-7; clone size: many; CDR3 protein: CASSQPGLAGYSYEQYF; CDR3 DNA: TGCGCCAGCAGCCAGCCAGGACTAGCGGGGTACTCCTACGAGCAGTACTTC
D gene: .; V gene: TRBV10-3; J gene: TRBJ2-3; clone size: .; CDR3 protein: CAISESTEHTQYF; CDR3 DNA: TGTGCCATCAGTGAGTCGACAGAACATACGCAGTATTTT
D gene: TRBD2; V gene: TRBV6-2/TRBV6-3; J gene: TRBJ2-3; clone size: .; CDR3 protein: CASSWTSGASTDTQYF; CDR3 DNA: TGTGCCAGCAGTTGGACTAGCGGGGCAAGCACAGATACGCAGTATTTT
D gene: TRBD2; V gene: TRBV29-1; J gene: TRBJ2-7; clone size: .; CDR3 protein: CSVGHRAAGARNEQYF; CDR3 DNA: TGCAGCGTCGGGCATAGAGCAGCGGGGGCGAGGAACGAGCAGTACTTC
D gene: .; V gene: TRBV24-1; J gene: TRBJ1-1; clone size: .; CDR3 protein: CATVAPLRVAFF; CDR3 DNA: TGTGCCACCGTGGCCCCGCTGAGGGTAGCTTTCTTT
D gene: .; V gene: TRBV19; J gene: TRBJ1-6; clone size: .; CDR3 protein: CASSTGRRDSPLHF; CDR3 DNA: TGTGCCAGTAGTACGGGGAGGAGGGATTCACCCCTCCACTTT
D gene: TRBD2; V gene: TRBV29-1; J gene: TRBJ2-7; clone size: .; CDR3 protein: CSVDGQASGGSSYEQYF; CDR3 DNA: TGCAGCGTTGATGGTCAGGCTAGCGGGGGATCATCCTACGAGCAGTACTTC
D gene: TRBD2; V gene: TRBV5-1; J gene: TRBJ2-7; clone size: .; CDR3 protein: CASSGSSGNYEQYF; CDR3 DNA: TGCGCCAGCAGCGGATCTAGCGGGAACTACGAGCAGTACTTC
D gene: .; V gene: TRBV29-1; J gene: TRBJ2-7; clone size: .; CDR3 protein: CSVVIYEQYF; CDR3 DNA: TGCAGCGTTGTTATCTACGAGCAGTACTTC
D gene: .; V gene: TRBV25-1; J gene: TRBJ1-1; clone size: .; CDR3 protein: CASSDFREAFF; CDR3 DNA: TGTGCCAGCAGTGACTTCCGAGAAGCTTTCTTT